This T cell receptor (beta chain) was sequenced during a study of OX40 agonist ivuxolimab in advanced cancers. TCRdb's table, derived via immunoSEQ multiplex PCR, lists solely in-frame clones and lacks some. There are around 76,000 clones in the sample; around 86% occur only once, and about 0.57% lies in the top ten. Per germline, CDR1 MNHEY and CDR2 SMNVEV (reference sequence). The V gene end was trimmed by 5 bases and the J gene end by 3 bases; junction bases not matched to a gene: 1. The CDR3 spans 13 residues. This chain uses TRBV27 with TRBJ1-2, with TRBD1 identical over 9 bases. This TCR derives from an adult with an advanced solid tumor such as melanoma, head and neck, liver or kidney cancer. This material consisted of CD4+ or CD8+ T cells sorted from blood, taken in a trial of the OX40 agonist ivuxolimab. CDR3 sequence: CASSDRGDYGYTF. Written as DNA, the CDR3 is TGTGCCAGCAGTGACAGGGGGGACTATGGCTACACCTTC.